The source of this T cell receptor beta chain is a study of T cell repertoires in cytomegalovirus infection. Across the study: CMV epitopes that were recently identified and HLA-C-restricted were used alongside well-studied HLA-B-restricted ones. It was the public TCR beta signatures that indicated both CMV infection and matching HLA type. The study's findings and limits: HLA-C-restricted CMV clonotypes gave the most frequent clonotype in two of eight donors. Summed frequency of public TCR beta families distinguished CMV carriers with the relevant HLA.

As concerns this clonotype: Its specificity is unknown.

Using its own MiXCR run on the reads, TCRdb lists one record per CDR3 protein. The profile shows just over 450,000 distinct CDR3 sequences, about 42% of them singletons. The CDR3 is made up of 16 amino acids. V lost 2 bases, J lost 2 bases, and 13 bases lay in between. CDR1 and CDR2 from the germline V gene are SGHVS and FQNEAQ. This clonotype was sampled from a human donor in good health (CMV status not recorded). Some clones in this sample may be carry-over from other donors' samples. The chain uses TRBV7-8 and TRBJ1-5; a possible D gene is TRBD1 (6 bases). This specimen was cultured PBMCs, taken from culture after CMV antigen stimulation. CDR3 amino acids: CASSLRDRYGNQPQHF. In DNA form, the CDR3 reads TGTGCCAGCAGCTTAAGAGACAGGTACGGCAATCAGCCCCAGCATTTT. Variable domain in full (rest from reference TRBV7-8 and TRBJ1-5): GAGVSQSPRYKVAKRGQDVALRCDPISGHVSLFWYQQALGQGPEFLTYFQNEAQLDKSGLPSDRFFAERPEGSVSTLKIQRTQQEDSAVYLCASSLRDRYGNQPQHFGDGTRLSIL.